This T cell receptor beta chain appears in the sequencing data of a study of T cell clones after liver transplantation. Study details: Subjects received no induction therapy and standard immunosuppression until randomization at 12-24 months post-transplant.

Overall study results and limits: Post-transplant time points were not standardized, so conclusions are preliminary. Graft donor-reactive T cells possibly entered the graft instead of undergoing deletion. A significant post-transplant drop in circulating graft-donor-reactive CD4 TCRbeta sequences occurred in most of the 8 subjects.

About this clone itself: Its antigen remains unidentified.

TCRdb keeps only in-frame clones here, not all; method: immunoSEQ multiplex PCR. The table includes around 80,000 clones, 82% detected once. With 4 bases clipped from V and 6 bases from J, the junction kept 9 bases outside the gene matches. Germline CDR1 is KGHSH and CDR2 is LQKENI. The CDR3 runs to 16 residues. The rearrangement links TRBV18 to TRBJ2-4; the match to TRBD2 covers 10 bases. This specimen was CD4+ T cells from blood, taken 45 to 46 months after liver transplant. The receptor's source is a human patient who received a liver transplant. A share of the T cells may be of graft donor origin. CDR3 in amino acids: CASSLTSSGSINIQYF. The CDR3 DNA reads as TGTGCCAGCTCACTGACATCTAGCGGGAGCATAAACATTCAGTACTTC. The full variable domain, completed using reference TRBV18 and TRBJ2-4, is NAGVMQNPRHLVRRRGQEARLRCSPMKGHSHVYWYRQLPEEGLKFMVYLQKENIIDESGMPKERFSAEFPKEGPSILRIQQVVRGDSAAYFCASSLTSSGSINIQYFGAGTRLSVL.